Detailed here is one T cell receptor beta chain. CDR3 length: 12 amino acids. Germline trimming cut 7 bases from V and 3 bases from J; bases unmatched to any gene: 3. From germline, CDR1 is SNHLY and CDR2 FYNNEI. The PCR had 60 Vbeta and 13 Jbeta primers. The repertoire was sequenced with immunoSEQ multiplex PCR; TCRdb's copy has only in-frame clones and lacks some. Among about 69,000 clones listed, under 80% were seen once. This sample is part of a study of cytomegalovirus exposure and HLA in healthy donors. The receptor's source is a male donor in good health and CMV-seropositive. The sequenced material came from PBMCs. V usage is TRBV2 and J usage is TRBJ2-7; 7 bases fit TRBD1. The CDR3 loop reads CASTRDSYEQYF. In DNA, the CDR3 is TGTGCCAGCACCCGGGACAGCTACGAGCAGTACTTC.